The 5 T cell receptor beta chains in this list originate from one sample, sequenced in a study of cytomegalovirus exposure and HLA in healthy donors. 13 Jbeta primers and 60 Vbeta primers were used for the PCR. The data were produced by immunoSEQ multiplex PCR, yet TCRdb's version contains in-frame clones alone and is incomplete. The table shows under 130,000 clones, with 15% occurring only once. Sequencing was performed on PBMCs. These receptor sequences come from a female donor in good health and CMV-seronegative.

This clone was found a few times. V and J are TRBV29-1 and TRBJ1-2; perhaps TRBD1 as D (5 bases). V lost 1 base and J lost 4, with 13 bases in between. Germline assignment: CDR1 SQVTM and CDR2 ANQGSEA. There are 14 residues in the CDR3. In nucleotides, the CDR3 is TGCAGCGTTGAAGTCGAAGGGGCCATCTATGGCTACACCTTC. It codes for CSVEVEGAIYGYTF.

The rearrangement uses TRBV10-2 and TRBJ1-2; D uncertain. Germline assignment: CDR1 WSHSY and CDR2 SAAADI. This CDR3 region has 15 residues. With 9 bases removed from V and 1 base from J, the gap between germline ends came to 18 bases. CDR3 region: CASVEGRTLNYGYTF. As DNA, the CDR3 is TGCGCCAGTGTCGAGGGCAGGACTCTTAACTATGGCTACACCTTC.

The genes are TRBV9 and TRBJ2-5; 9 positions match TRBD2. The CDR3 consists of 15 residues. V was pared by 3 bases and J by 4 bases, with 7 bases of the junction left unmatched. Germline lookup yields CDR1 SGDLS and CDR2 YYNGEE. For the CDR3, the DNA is TGTGCCAGCAGCGAGGGTCTAGCGGGGATAGAGACCCAGTACTTC. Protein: CASSEGLAGIETQYF.

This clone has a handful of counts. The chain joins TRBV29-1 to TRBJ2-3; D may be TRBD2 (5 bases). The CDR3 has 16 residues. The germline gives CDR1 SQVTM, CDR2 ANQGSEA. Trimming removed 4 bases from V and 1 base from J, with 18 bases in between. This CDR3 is CSVGALASSGTDTQYF. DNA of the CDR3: TGCAGCGTTGGTGCCCTAGCATCCTCTGGCACAGATACGCAGTATTTT.

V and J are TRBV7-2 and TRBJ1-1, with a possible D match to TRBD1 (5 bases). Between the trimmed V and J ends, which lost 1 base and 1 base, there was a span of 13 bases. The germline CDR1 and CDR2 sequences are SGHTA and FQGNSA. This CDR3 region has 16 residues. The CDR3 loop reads CASSLGGGLRNTEAFF. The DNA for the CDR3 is TGTGCCAGCAGCTTAGGGGGGGGTTTACGGAACACTGAAGCTTTCTTT.